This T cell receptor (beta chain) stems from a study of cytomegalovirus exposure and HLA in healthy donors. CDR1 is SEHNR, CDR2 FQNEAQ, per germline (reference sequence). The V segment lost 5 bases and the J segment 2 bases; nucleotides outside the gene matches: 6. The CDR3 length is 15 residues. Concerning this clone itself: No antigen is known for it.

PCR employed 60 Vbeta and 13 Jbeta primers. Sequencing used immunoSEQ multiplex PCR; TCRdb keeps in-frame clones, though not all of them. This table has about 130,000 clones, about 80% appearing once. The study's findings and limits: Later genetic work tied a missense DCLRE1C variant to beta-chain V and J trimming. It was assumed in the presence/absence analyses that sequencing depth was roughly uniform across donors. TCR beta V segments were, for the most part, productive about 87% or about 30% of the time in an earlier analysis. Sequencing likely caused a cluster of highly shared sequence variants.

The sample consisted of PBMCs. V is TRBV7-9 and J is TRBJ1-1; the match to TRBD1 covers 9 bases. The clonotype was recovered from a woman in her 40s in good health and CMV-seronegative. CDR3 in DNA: TGTGCCAGCAGCGACGGACAGGGGATAAACACTGAAGCTTTCTTT. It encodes CASSDGQGINTEAFF.